The rows below give T cell receptor beta chains drawn from one sample of a study of human T cells and chemical hapten exposure. MiXCR, run by TCRdb on the RACE reads, gives a single entry per CDR3 protein. The top ten hold over 2% of the sample, which has roughly 98,000 distinct CDR3 sequences, 9.5% to 15% seen once. Specimen: whole blood, collected in connection with sensitization to the hapten diphenylcyclopropenone (DPC). All receptors come from a woman aged 40 to 50 with alopecia areata. Some clones in this sample may be carry-over from other donors' samples. CDR3s include the opening cysteine and the closing phenylalanine or tryptophan. The order of the fields is J gene, clone size, D gene, V gene, CDR3 DNA, CDR3 protein. D genes are given only for firm matches. The size field is filled for only some rows; it gives once, few, many or a size class.

TRBJ1-1 few - TRBV6-5 TGTGCCAGCAGTTACACAACCTACACTGAAGCTTTCTTT CASSYTTYTEAFF
TRBJ1-1 - - TRBV10-2 TGCGCCAGCAGTGAGCCGTTTATGAACACTGAAGCTTTCTTT CASSEPFMNTEAFF
TRBJ2-5 few - TRBV29-1 TGCAGCGTTGCCCCCGGGCATGAGACCCAGTACTTC CSVAPGHETQYF
TRBJ1-2 few - TRBV11-1 TGTGCCAGCAGCCGTCGGACAGCTTCGTATGGCTACACCTTC CASSRRTASYGYTF
TRBJ2-5 few - TRBV3-1 TGTGCCAGCAGCCTCAGGGGAGCGTACCAAGAGACCCAGTACTTC CASSLRGAYQETQYF
TRBJ1-4 - - TRBV2 TGTGCCAGCAGCGCCGGTTACACTAATGAAAAACTGTTTTTT CASSAGYTNEKLFF
TRBJ1-5 - - TRBV9 TGTGCCAGCAGCGTAAGGGACAGCAATCAGCCCCAGCATTTT CASSVRDSNQPQHF
TRBJ2-1 - TRBD2 TRBV6-2/TRBV6-3 TGTGCCAGCAGCCCCCCCGTCCGGGGCGGGAGGGCCAATGAGCAGTTCTTC CASSPPVRGGRANEQFF
TRBJ2-7 few TRBD1 TRBV4-3 TGCGCCAGCAGCCTGACCGGGACAGCAGGCGAGCAGTACTTC CASSLTGTAGEQYF
TRBJ1-1 - - TRBV28 TGTGCCATCAGTGGATTGAACACTGAAGCTTTCTTT CAISGLNTEAFF
TRBJ2-7 - - TRBV28 TGTGCCAGCCGGGACAACACCTACGAGCAGTACTTC CASRDNTYEQYF
TRBJ1-2 - - TRBV29-1 TGCAGCGTACCCGAACCTTATGGCTACACCTTC CSVPEPYGYTF
TRBJ2-5 many TRBD2 TRBV6-5 TGTGCCAGCAGTTACAGGGGCAGGGAGGGCGAGACCCAGTACTTC CASSYRGREGETQYF
TRBJ2-7 few - TRBV20-1 TGCAGTGCTAGTGGCGGGGACAGTTTGGGCGAGCAGTACTTC CSASGGDSLGEQYF
TRBJ1-3 many - TRBV18 TGTGCCAGCTCACCACGTAATTCTGGAAACACCATATATTTT CASSPRNSGNTIYF
TRBJ1-5 - - TRBV27 TGTGCCAGCAGTTTTAGAAGGGATCAGCCCCAGCATTTT CASSFRRDQPQHF
TRBJ2-1 few - TRBV7-9 TGTGCCAGCAGCACGCGGCCGGAGTCCTACAATGAGCAGTTCTTC CASSTRPESYNEQFF